This TCR beta chain is drawn from a study of blood T cell repertoires in COVID-19. Looking at the study overall: PBMCs, B-cell-depleted T cells, or T cells provided the cDNA or gDNA that made up the material.

As handled by the study authors: Estimation of nucleated cell counts relied on the amplification of reference gene primers. TCRdb's table, derived via immunoSEQ multiplex PCR, lists solely in-frame clones and lacks some. That table supplies the V and J calls and clone size; D and trimming were determined from the DNA. Of 65,000 to 75,000 clones in the sample, 75% to 90% are singletons; the top ten hold approximately 5%. V was cut by 3 bases and J by 2 bases, with 14 bases left in between. CDR3 length: 17 residues. CDR1 MDHEN and CDR2 SYDVKM come from the germline V gene. Sample: peripheral blood. The receptor was isolated from a woman aged 50 to 60 with active COVID-19. The chain couples TRBV28 to TRBJ1-6; unclear D gene. In DNA form, the CDR3 reads TGTGCCAGCAGTTTGTTCTCGGGTAGCGCCTATAATTCACCCCTCCACTTT. Protein product: CASSLFSGSAYNSPLHF.